This is a list of T cell receptor beta chains from one sample in a study of Ad26.COV2.S vaccination and SARS-CoV-2 variants. Produced via immunoSEQ multiplex PCR; TCRdb's table is partial and in-frame only. The sample holds about 350,000 clones, around 84% seen once. The starting material was peripheral blood, obtained in a trial of Ad26.COV2.S vaccine versus placebo. These receptors were taken from a person between 18 and 65 years old who received the Ad26.COV2.S COVID-19 vaccine or a placebo. CDR3s include the opening cysteine and the closing phenylalanine or tryptophan. D genes are given only for firm matches. Expanded clones are given a class, and other clones once, few, many or no size at all.

TRBJ1-2	NA	TRBV4-1	NA	16	TGCGCCAGCAGCCAAGAACGGCAGGTATCTTTCAACGGCTACACCTTC	CASSQERQVSFNGYTF
TRBJ2-4	NA	TRBV5-8	NA	14	TGTGCCAGCAGCTTACGACTAAACAAAAACATTCAGTACTTC	CASSLRLNKNIQYF
TRBJ1-2	NA	TRBV6-4	TRBD1	15	TGTGCCAGCAGGCAACGGGACAGGGTGAACTATGGCTACACCTTC	CASRQRDRVNYGYTF
TRBJ2-3	NA	TRBV6-6	NA	12	TGTGCCAGCAGTCTCGGCACAGATACGCAGTATTTT	CASSLGTDTQYF
TRBJ2-7	many	TRBV20-1	NA	13	TGCAGTGCTAGTTTACGGGGGCCATGGGAGCAGTACTTC	CSASLRGPWEQYF
TRBJ2-1	NA	TRBV9	NA	15	TGTGCCAGCAGCGCCACAATGACTAGTAGCAATGAGCAGTTCTTC	CASSATMTSSNEQFF
TRBJ2-7	NA	TRBV6-5	TRBD2	14	TGTGCCAGCAGGCCGGGACTAGACTTCCACGAGCAGTACTTC	CASRPGLDFHEQYF
TRBJ1-1	once	TRBV18	NA	16	TGTGCCAGCTCACCAAGTGTAGCAGCCGCGAACACTGAAGCTTTCTTT	CASSPSVAAANTEAFF
TRBJ2-7	once	TRBV6-5	NA	12	TGTGCCAGCAGAGGGGACTCCTACGAGCAGTACTTC	CASRGDSYEQYF
TRBJ2-1	NA	TRBV6-5	NA	16	TGTGCCAGCAGTTACTCGCTTAGCACGGTGGTGAATGAGCAGTTCTTC	CASSYSLSTVVNEQFF
TRBJ2-7	NA	TRBV11-2	TRBD2	17	TGTGCCAGCAGCTTAATGGGACTAGCGGGAGGAACGGTCGAGCAGTACTTC	CASSLMGLAGGTVEQYF
TRBJ1-3	NA	TRBV6-6	TRBD1	16	TGTGCCAGCAGTTATCCCCGGACAGGGGGATTGAACACCATATATTTT	CASSYPRTGGLNTIYF
TRBJ1-2	NA	TRBV7-2	TRBD1	14	TGTGCCAGCAGCTTCGGACAGGCGCGGATCTGGTACACCTTC	CASSFGQARIWYTF
TRBJ2-7	NA	TRBV7-6	TRBD1	15	TGTGCCAGCAGCCGGGGACAGGGCAGCTCCTACGAGCAGTACTTC	CASSRGQGSSYEQYF
TRBJ1-1	once	TRBV7-6	NA	14	TGTGCCAGCAGCTTAGGAACTCAAAACACTGAAGCTTTCTTT	CASSLGTQNTEAFF
TRBJ1-6	NA	TRBV5-1	NA	15	TGCGCCAGCAGCCCAACAGGGAGCAGGGATTCACCCCTCCACTTT	CASSPTGSRDSPLHF
TRBJ2-3	NA	TRBV18	TRBD2	17	TGTGCCAGCTCCGGTAGACTAGCGGGGGGCCACACAGATACGCAGTATTTT	CASSGRLAGGHTDTQYF
TRBJ1-5	NA	TRBV19	NA	15	TGTGCCAGTAGTAGGGCAGGGTACTCAGGACAGCCCCAGCATTTT	CASSRAGYSGQPQHF
TRBJ2-7	NA	TRBV7-9	TRBD2	14	TGTGCCAGCAGCTCAGCCGGGACTAGTAACGAGCAGTACTTC	CASSSAGTSNEQYF
TRBJ2-1	NA	TRBV11-2	NA	14	TGTGCCAGCGAAAGCATTGGCGGGACAACTCCTCAGTTCTTC	CASESIGGTTPQFF
TRBJ1-4	NA	TRBV5-1	NA	16	TGCGCCAGCAGCCCCCTGACGGGTCGGGGCAATGAAAAACTGTTTTTT	CASSPLTGRGNEKLFF
TRBJ2-5	NA	TRBV7-2	NA	15	TGTGCCAGCAGCTTAGACCCCAAACTAGAAGAGACCCAGTACTTC	CASSLDPKLEETQYF
TRBJ1-1	NA	TRBV7-2	TRBD1	13	TGTGCCAGCAGCAAAGGTATGGACAGGGAAGCTTTCTTT	CASSKGMDREAFF
TRBJ2-3	few	TRBV3-1/TRBV3-2	TRBD1	16	TGTGCCAGCAGCCAAGATTGGACAGGGGGCGCAGATACGCAGTATTTT	CASSQDWTGGADTQYF
TRBJ2-3	NA	TRBV6-4	TRBD2	15	TGTGCCAGCAGTGAAAATAGCGGGAGCACAGATACGCAGTATTTT	CASSENSGSTDTQYF
TRBJ2-7	NA	TRBV7-2	TRBD1	14	TGTGCCAGCAGCCAGGCAGGGGGCGGGGCTAAGCAGTACTTC	CASSQAGGGAKQYF
TRBJ2-7	NA	TRBV19	NA	14	TGTGCCAGTAGTCCCCAGGGGGGGGATTACGAGCAGTACTTC	CASSPQGGDYEQYF